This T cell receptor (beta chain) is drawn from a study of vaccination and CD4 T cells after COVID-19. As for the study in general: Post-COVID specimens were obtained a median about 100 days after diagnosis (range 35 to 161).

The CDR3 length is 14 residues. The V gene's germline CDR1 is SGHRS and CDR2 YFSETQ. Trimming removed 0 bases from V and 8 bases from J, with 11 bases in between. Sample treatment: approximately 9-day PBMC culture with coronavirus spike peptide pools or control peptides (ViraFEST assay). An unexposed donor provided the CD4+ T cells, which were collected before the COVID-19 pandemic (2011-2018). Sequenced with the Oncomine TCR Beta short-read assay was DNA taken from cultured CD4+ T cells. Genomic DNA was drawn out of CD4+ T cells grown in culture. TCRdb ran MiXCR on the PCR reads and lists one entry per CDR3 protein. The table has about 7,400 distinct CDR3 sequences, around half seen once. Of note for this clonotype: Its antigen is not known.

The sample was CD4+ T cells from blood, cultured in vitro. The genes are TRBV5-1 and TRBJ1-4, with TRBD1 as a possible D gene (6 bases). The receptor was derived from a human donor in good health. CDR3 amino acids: CASSLGQVGEKLFF. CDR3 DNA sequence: TGCGCCAGCAGCTTGGGACAGGTGGGCGAAAAACTGTTTTTT.